These 24 T cell receptor beta chains share one sample of origin, sequenced in a study of T cells in Graves' hyperthyroidism and ophthalmopathy. TCR beta CDR3 regions were amplified from RNA transcripts. An initial round of RT-PCR targeting the TCR CDR3 relied on the HTBI primer set. TCRdb redid the calling of the multiplex PCR reads with MiXCR, one entry per CDR3 protein. The data contain approximately 740,000 distinct CDR3 sequences, around 15% of them singletons. Specimen: blood. The origin of the receptors is a young woman with Graves' hyperthyroidism.

This clonotype was counted between two and nine times. This chain joins TRBV9 and TRBJ2-7, with TRBD2 matching 8 bases. The CDR3 runs 15 residues. With 3 bases clipped from V and 6 bases from J, the junction kept 11 bases outside the gene matches. Germline assignment: CDR1 SGDLS and CDR2 YYNGEE. The CDR3 DNA sequence: TGTGCCAGCAGCGCCCCGGGGGGGGGTGGCGTCGAGCAGTACTTC. Translating gives CASSAPGGGGVEQYF. Full variable domain (missing parts from reference TRBV9 and TRBJ2-7): DSGVTQTPKHLITATGQRVTLRCSPRSGDLSVYWYQQSLDQGLQFLIQYYNGEERAKGNILERFSAQQFPDLHSELNLSSLELGDSALYFCASSAPGGGGVEQYFGPGTRLTVT.

The chain joins TRBV5-1 to TRBJ2-7; 8 bases map to TRBD2. J was trimmed by 0 bases and V by 9 bases; bases with no gene match: 8. The CDR3 totals 14 residues. Germline values: CDR1 SGHRS, CDR2 YFSETQ. The CDR3 here is CATKLAVSSYEQYF. CDR3 nucleotide sequence: TGCGCCACAAAACTAGCGGTAAGCTCCTACGAGCAGTACTTC.

This clonotype was detected a few times. The gene calls are TRBV24-1 and TRBJ2-5, with 7 bases matching TRBD2. Looked up from germline, CDR1 is KGHDR and CDR2 is SFDVKD. The CDR3 runs to 15 residues. With V trimmed by 1 base and J by 2 bases, 3 bases remained unmatched. The CDR3: CATSDLGGGQETQYF. The CDR3 region has the DNA TGTGCCACCAGTGATTTAGGCGGGGGACAAGAGACCCAGTACTTC.

This chain joins TRBV28 and TRBJ1-1; maybe TRBD1 (6 bases). The germline V gene has CDR1 MDHEN and CDR2 SYDVKM. This CDR3 is 19 amino acids long. The V gene lost 3 bases and the J gene lost 4 bases, with 27 bases spanning the gap. Here the CDR3 reads CASSFLVWSSAGGGTEAFF. The CDR3 nucleotides read TGTGCCAGCAGTTTTCTCGTTTGGTCCTCAGCGGGAGGGGGCACTGAAGCTTTCTTT.

The chain couples TRBV7-9 to TRBJ2-7; TRBD1 matches at 8 bases. The CDR3 consists of 13 residues. CDR1 and CDR2 from the germline V gene are SEHNR and FQNEAQ (reference sequence). Trimming cost V 5 bases and J 4 bases; bases outside gene matches: 4. CDR3 sequence (DNA): TGTGCCAGCAGCCCGGGGGACAGGTACGAGCAGTACTTC. It yields the protein CASSPGDRYEQYF. Based on the CDR3 plus reference TRBV7-9 and TRBJ2-7, the full variable domain is DTGVSQNPRHKITKRGQNVTFRCDPISEHNRLYWYRQTLGQGPEFLTYFQNEAQLEKSRLLSDRFSAERPKGSFSTLEIQRTEQGDSAMYLCASSPGDRYEQYFGPGTRLTVT.

Turning to this clonotype: The junction departs from the called germline gene at one end, perhaps through a read error. V gene TRBV12-3 or TRBV12-4 combines with J gene TRBJ2-1; D is unclear. The CDR3 has 14 residues. CDR3 region: CASSLRASYYEQFF. In nucleotides, the CDR3 is TGTGCCAGCAGTTTAAGGGCGAGCTACTATGAGCAGTTCTTC.

This clonotype showed up many times. The rearrangement uses TRBV28 and TRBJ2-5, with TRBD2 identical over 10 bases. The CDR3 consists of 18 residues. Trimming cost V 6 bases and J 5 bases; bases outside gene matches: 18. Germline V gene lookup returns CDR1 MDHEN and CDR2 SYDVKM. The CDR3: CASSHLEPAGGPGETQYF. DNA for the CDR3: TGTGCCAGCAGCCACCTTGAACCAGCGGGAGGGCCGGGGGAGACCCAGTACTTC.

In its sample, this clonotype was seen many times. This rearrangement joins TRBV2 to TRBJ2-3; TRBD1 is a possible D gene (8 bases). The CDR3 loop spans 15 amino acids. V gave up 1 base and J gave up 11 bases, with 19 bases separating them. Per the germline V gene, CDR1 is SNHLY and CDR2 is FYNNEI. CDR3: CASSEGRGRGNGQYF. DNA of the CDR3: TGTGCCAGCAGTGAAGGCAGGGGGCGGGGGAATGGGCAGTATTTT.

This clonotype was seen only a few times. V gene TRBV20-1 combines with J gene TRBJ1-1; D gene unclear. This CDR3 region has 13 residues. Germline lookup yields CDR1 DFQATT and CDR2 SNEGSKA (reference sequence). V dropped 5 bases and J dropped 7 bases, with 17 bases sitting between them. CDR3 protein: CSALYPRTNEAFF. For the CDR3, the DNA is TGCAGTGCTCTATACCCCCGGACGAATGAAGCTTTCTTT.

V usage is TRBV20-1 and J usage is TRBJ2-7; D possibly uses TRBD1 or TRBD2 (6 bases each). There are 14 residues in the CDR3. The germline gives CDR1 DFQATT, CDR2 SNEGSKA (reference sequence). Trimming left V 0 bases short and J 3 bases short, with 12 bases between. The CDR3 bases are TGCAGTGCTAGAGAACGTAGGGGGGTCTACGAGCAGTACTTC. It yields the protein CSARERRGVYEQYF.

The sample holds many counts of this clonotype. The chain is built from TRBV12-5 and TRBJ2-5; tentative D call: TRBD1 (5 bases). This CDR3 has 15 amino acids. The V end was cut by 5 bases, the J end by 5 bases, with 18 bases between. CDR1 and CDR2 (germline): LGHNT, FRNRAP. CDR3 protein: CASGPTAMKGETQYF. CDR3 coding DNA: TGTGCTAGTGGTCCGACCGCTATGAAGGGGGAGACCCAGTACTTC. Combining the CDR3 with reference TRBV12-5 and TRBJ2-5 gives the whole variable domain DARVTQTPRHKVTEMGQEVTMRCQPILGHNTVFWYRQTMMQGLELLAYFRNRAPLDDSGMPKDRFSAEMPDATLATLKIQPSEPRDSAVYFCASGPTAMKGETQYFGPGTRLLVL.

This clonotype came up many times. The V gene is TRBV7-9, the J gene TRBJ2-3; D remains ambiguous. Between the trimmed V and J ends, which lost 6 bases and 4 bases, there was a span of 17 bases. The CDR3 length is 15 residues. Germline V gene lookup returns CDR1 SEHNR and CDR2 FQNEAQ (reference sequence). The CDR3, as DNA: TGTGCCAGCAGACATAGGACGGGCGTGCCAGATACGCAGTATTTT. Protein: CASRHRTGVPDTQYF.

At least ten counts were recorded for this clonotype. The CDR3 bases are TGCGCCAGCAGCTTTACAGCCTACGGAGCAGAGACCCAGTACTTC. Its protein product is CASSFTAYGAETQYF. V and J are TRBV5-1 and TRBJ2-5; the D is unclear. V was pared by 2 bases and J by 4 bases, with 15 bases between. The CDR3 loop spans 15 amino acids. Germline V CDR1 and CDR2: SGHRS, YFSETQ.

This rearrangement joins TRBV7-2 to TRBJ2-2; D is tentatively TRBD1 or TRBD2 (5 bases each). CDR3 size: 15 residues. V lost 6 bases, J lost 2 bases, and 13 bases lay in between. CDR1 is SGHTA, CDR2 FQGNSA, per germline. The CDR3 loop reads CASRGEVGNTGELFF. The CDR3 bases are TGTGCCAGCAGGGGGGAAGTGGGTAACACCGGGGAGCTGTTTTTT.

This clonotype was seen more than once but under ten times. The rearrangement uses TRBV7-7 and TRBJ2-5; 7 bases are shared with TRBD2. Looked up from germline, CDR1 is SSHAT and CDR2 is FNYEAQ (reference sequence). V lost 4 bases and J lost 2; bases outside the gene matches: 10. CDR3 length equals 16 residues. CDR3 region: CASSSGILAVQETQYF. In DNA form, the CDR3 reads TGTGCCAGCAGCTCCGGGATTCTAGCGGTACAAGAGACCCAGTACTTC.

This clonotype was detected a few times. CDR3 coding DNA: TGTGCCTGGGCCTCCGGAGGGTACACTGAAGCTTTCTTT. Protein: CAWASGGYTEAFF. The chain carries TRBV30 and TRBJ1-1; D gene ambiguous. CDR3 size: 13 residues. The V and J ends lost 5 bases and 3 bases respectively, with 13 bases between them. Germline V CDR1 and CDR2: GTSNPN, SVGIG (reference sequence).

This clonotype was observed many times. The V gene is TRBV27, the J gene TRBJ2-1, with D uncertain. Trimming shortened V by 2 bases and J by 3 bases, and 5 bases separated the two germline ends. CDR1 is MNHEY, CDR2 SMNVEV, per germline (reference sequence). The length of the CDR3 is 13 residues. The CDR3 region is CASSLVVYNEQFF. Here the CDR3 DNA reads TGTGCCAGCAGTTTAGTAGTCTACAATGAGCAGTTCTTC.

As for this clonotype: A much larger clone differs from this one at a single base, so this may be a read error. The chain uses TRBV12-3 or TRBV12-4 and TRBJ1-1; tentatively, D is TRBD1 (5 bases). Trimming pared 3 bases from V and 0 bases from J, leaving 35 bases between. This CDR3 comprises 23 residues. CDR3 residues: CASSLRGFDHFTGRLSMNTEAFF. The DNA of the CDR3 is TGTGCCAGCAGTTTGCGGGGTTTCGACCATTTCACGGGGCGATTATCCATGAACACTGAAGCTTTCTTT.

This clonotype was detected many times. The V and J genes are TRBV5-6 and TRBJ1-1; 8 nucleotides agree with TRBD1. Per the germline V gene, CDR1 is SGHDT and CDR2 is YYEEEE. The CDR3 has 14 residues. With V trimmed by 0 bases and J by 5 bases, 3 bases remained unmatched. CDR3 in amino acids: CASSLGQGLTEAFF. The CDR3 nucleotides read TGTGCCAGCAGCTTGGGACAGGGGTTGACTGAAGCTTTCTTT.

This chain connects TRBV5-5 to TRBJ2-5; the match to TRBD1 covers 10 bases. The V and J ends lost 4 bases and 7 bases, in that order; junction bases with no gene match: 13. From germline, CDR1 is SGHKS and CDR2 YYEKEE (reference sequence). The CDR3 totals 16 residues. CDR3 coding DNA: TGTGCCAGCAGCCTCCCCCCGGGACAGGGGAAGGGGACCCAGTACTTC. Residues: CASSLPPGQGKGTQYF.

The chain recombines TRBV19 with TRBJ1-2; D gene uncertain. V lost 9 bases and J 4 bases, leaving 15 bases between the germline ends. From germline, CDR1 is LNHDA and CDR2 SQIVND (reference sequence). The CDR3 consists of 13 residues. The CDR3 loop is CASLHSPVYGYTF. For the CDR3, the DNA is TGTGCCAGCCTCCACAGCCCCGTCTATGGCTACACCTTC.

This clonotype turned up a few times. This chain joins TRBV27 and TRBJ2-2; D remains ambiguous. The CDR3 contains 12 residues. CDR1 MNHEY and CDR2 SMNVEV come from the germline V gene (reference sequence). Trimming left V 7 bases short and J 4 bases short, with 7 bases between. The CDR3 sequence: CASKSVTGELFF. CDR3 nucleotide sequence: TGTGCCAGCAAGTCGGTCACCGGGGAGCTGTTTTTT.

The chain links TRBV2 to TRBJ1-1; 7 nucleotides line up with TRBD1. With V trimmed by 9 bases and J by 1 base, 2 bases remained unmatched. This CDR3 contains 12 residues. From germline, CDR1 is SNHLY and CDR2 FYNNEI. The CDR3 DNA reads TGTGCCAGACAGGGGAGGAACACTGAAGCTTTCTTT. It encodes CARQGRNTEAFF.

There are many counts of this clonotype. This chain links TRBV2 with TRBJ2-4; a possible D gene is TRBD1 (5 bases). CDR1 and CDR2 (germline): SNHLY, FYNNEI. V lost 6 bases and J lost 7, with 13 bases in between. The CDR3 has 13 amino acids. The CDR3 DNA is TGTGCCAGCAGGTACAGGTCGGAGAACATTCAGTACTTC. Its translation is CASRYRSENIQYF.